Listed below are T cell receptor beta chains from one sample, sequenced in a study of blood T cell repertoires in COVID-19. The repertoire was sequenced with immunoSEQ multiplex PCR; TCRdb's copy has only in-frame clones and lacks some. This repertoire shows 30,000 to 50,000 clones, over 80% found once; its top ten account for around 24%. Sequenced: peripheral blood. All receptors derive from a man aged 45-65 years with active or convalescent COVID-19. The conserved cysteine and the conserved F or W are not part of the CDR3 here. The order of the fields is J gene, V gene, CDR3 protein.

J gene: TRBJ2-1
V gene: TRBV20-1
CDR3 protein: SATGVNEQF

J gene: TRBJ2-1
V gene: TRBV9
CDR3 protein: ASSPQAGPYNEQF

J gene: TRBJ2-2
V gene: TRBV30
CDR3 protein: AWRPDSVNTGELF

J gene: TRBJ2-1
V gene: TRBV3-1/TRBV3-2
CDR3 protein: ASSQEPMQGNKQF

J gene: TRBJ2-1
V gene: TRBV7-9
CDR3 protein: ASSWGLASNEQF

J gene: TRBJ2-1
V gene: TRBV9
CDR3 protein: ASSAWTGPNEQF

J gene: TRBJ1-2
V gene: TRBV11-2
CDR3 protein: ASSLVEGLGYT

J gene: TRBJ1-3
V gene: TRBV5-4
CDR3 protein: ASSLARGGDSGNTIY

J gene: TRBJ2-3
V gene: TRBV30
CDR3 protein: AWGKEGRGDTQY

J gene: TRBJ1-2
V gene: TRBV29-1
CDR3 protein: SVTRRESGYT

J gene: TRBJ1-2
V gene: TRBV29-1
CDR3 protein: SVEQNYGYT

J gene: TRBJ2-1
V gene: TRBV9
CDR3 protein: ASSDPGQGPNEQF

J gene: TRBJ2-3
V gene: TRBV5-1
CDR3 protein: ASSLATVDTQY

J gene: TRBJ2-4
V gene: TRBV27
CDR3 protein: ASSGPERDIQY

J gene: TRBJ1-1
V gene: TRBV3-1/TRBV3-2
CDR3 protein: ASSPGQGIPEAF

J gene: TRBJ2-1
V gene: TRBV29-1
CDR3 protein: RAYGTRGEGEQF

J gene: TRBJ1-5
V gene: TRBV5-8
CDR3 protein: ATTRGGLLGEPQH

J gene: TRBJ1-2
V gene: TRBV3-1/TRBV3-2
CDR3 protein: ASTFSGGGYGYT

J gene: TRBJ2-1
V gene: TRBV7-3
CDR3 protein: ASSLTESHEQF

J gene: TRBJ1-4
V gene: TRBV28
CDR3 protein: ASSLLGQVFEKLF

J gene: TRBJ2-5
V gene: TRBV2
CDR3 protein: ASIRGETQY

J gene: TRBJ2-3
V gene: TRBV5-1
CDR3 protein: ASSLVQGTDTQY

J gene: TRBJ1-2
V gene: TRBV19
CDR3 protein: ASILRTGANYGYT

J gene: TRBJ2-6
V gene: TRBV7-3
CDR3 protein: ASSLHSSGANVLT

J gene: TRBJ1-6
V gene: TRBV11-2
CDR3 protein: ASSLAESSPLH

J gene: TRBJ2-2
V gene: TRBV6-5
CDR3 protein: ASSSVGAGGELF

J gene: TRBJ1-3
V gene: TRBV19
CDR3 protein: ASTPGGQTFSGNTIY

J gene: TRBJ2-7
V gene: TRBV19
CDR3 protein: ASSSRGQIYEQY

J gene: TRBJ1-1
V gene: TRBV11-2
CDR3 protein: ASSADRNTEAF

J gene: TRBJ1-5
V gene: TRBV5-4
CDR3 protein: ASSTQNSNQPQH

J gene: TRBJ1-5
V gene: TRBV2
CDR3 protein: ASSEEGLEPQH

J gene: TRBJ2-1
V gene: TRBV11-3
CDR3 protein: ASSLEGGAGAVHEQF

J gene: TRBJ2-5
V gene: TRBV6-6
CDR3 protein: ASSSLDRGETQY

J gene: TRBJ1-6
V gene: TRBV9
CDR3 protein: ASSVLGNSPLH

J gene: TRBJ2-7
V gene: TRBV3-1/TRBV3-2
CDR3 protein: ASSPTEERATYEQY

J gene: TRBJ2-7
V gene: TRBV5-1
CDR3 protein: ASSLGQGFSYEQY

J gene: TRBJ2-1
V gene: TRBV24-1
CDR3 protein: ATTGGLSDNEQF

J gene: TRBJ2-7
V gene: TRBV18
CDR3 protein: ASSPQLYEQY

J gene: TRBJ2-1
V gene: TRBV12-3/TRBV12-4
CDR3 protein: ASNAAGEQF

J gene: TRBJ1-1
V gene: TRBV10-2
CDR3 protein: ASSLRETEAF

J gene: TRBJ1-5
V gene: TRBV5-4
CDR3 protein: ASSTGGNGNQPQH

J gene: TRBJ2-3
V gene: TRBV19
CDR3 protein: ASSIDRARTDTQY

J gene: TRBJ1-1
V gene: TRBV19
CDR3 protein: ASSPRTGGVTEAF

J gene: TRBJ2-3
V gene: TRBV3-1/TRBV3-2
CDR3 protein: ASSHGAGGRDTQY

J gene: TRBJ1-2
V gene: TRBV15
CDR3 protein: ATSRGPGDTNYGYT

J gene: TRBJ1-5
V gene: TRBV3-1/TRBV3-2
CDR3 protein: ASSQGQGGYQPQH

J gene: TRBJ1-6
V gene: TRBV2
CDR3 protein: ATGLGQGNSPLH

J gene: TRBJ1-1
V gene: TRBV11-1
CDR3 protein: ASSTGQGKKTEAF

J gene: TRBJ1-4
V gene: TRBV5-1
CDR3 protein: ASSPSGGRSEKLF

J gene: TRBJ1-2
V gene: TRBV29-1
CDR3 protein: SVADSLYGYT

J gene: TRBJ1-5
V gene: TRBV6-5
CDR3 protein: ASSYRGGGQPQH

J gene: TRBJ1-1
V gene: TRBV28
CDR3 protein: ASSSRQKLNTEAF

J gene: TRBJ2-1
V gene: TRBV5-1
CDR3 protein: ASSLVTSGYNEQF